A selection of T cell receptor beta chains follows, all from one sample in a study of blood T cell repertoires in COVID-19. Generated by immunoSEQ multiplex PCR, the TCRdb table keeps only in-frame clones and is missing some. The sample gives 300,000 to 400,000 clones, around 87% of which show up once; approximately 8% is in the top ten. Sequenced material: peripheral blood. The receptor source for this set is a woman in her forties or fifties who had recovered from COVID-19. Each CDR3 is given without its conserved first and last residue. Each record gives: V gene, D gene, CDR3 protein. D genes are given only for firm matches.

TRBV5-4,TRBD2,ASSSGLAGGNEQF
TRBV6-2/TRBV6-3,TRBD2,ASSSGGGAWETQY
TRBV28,-,ASSPRDFQETQY
TRBV6-2/TRBV6-3,-,ASSYHRETQY
TRBV7-3,-,ASSLNTRGELF
TRBV7-2,TRBD1,ASSAGTGFEKLF
TRBV7-2,-,ASSLETGTGELF
TRBV27,TRBD1,ASSSPRQGGAAF
TRBV7-9,TRBD2,ASSRGRLSSDTQY
TRBV6-4,-,ASSHPTGTRAF
TRBV6-2/TRBV6-3,TRBD1,ASSNTRDRGRDTQY
TRBV27,TRBD1,ASSPRQGPYGYT
TRBV6-5,TRBD1,ATGGTNSNQPQH
TRBV6-6,TRBD1,ASSSGQGTGNTIY
TRBV24-1,TRBD2,ATSDPLAGYNEQF
TRBV4-1,-,ASSQEAQDTRSSYNSPLH
TRBV2,TRBD1,ASSPDRGYEQY
TRBV10-2,-,ASSDSTNYNEQF
TRBV7-7,-,ASSPTSSSDTQY
TRBV28,TRBD1,ASKDRGRFGTEAF
TRBV28,TRBD1,ASRGNRQGEVKLF
TRBV15,-,ATSRDLGPGNTIY
TRBV6-5,TRBD1,ASSPGTAFYEQY
TRBV4-2,TRBD2,ASSRSGSGRAPETQY
TRBV27,TRBD2,ASSLWGTSGGLPHSSEQF
TRBV30,-,AHSQAFMNTEAF
TRBV7-9,-,ASSSSSGKRGIQQF
TRBV5-1,TRBD2,ASSEGSGGYEQF
TRBV5-1,TRBD2,ASSLDSWGGGLDTQY
TRBV18,-,ASSPDSVAYEQY
TRBV18,-,ASSLQGNPDTQY
TRBV6-2/TRBV6-3,TRBD1,ASSWGTDNSPLH
TRBV5-4,-,ASSLYSRSSYEQY
TRBV19,TRBD1,ASSLRDRRNTEAF
TRBV5-1,TRBD2,ASSLIAGGPTDTQY
TRBV7-9,-,ASSPAGGGYGYT
TRBV30,TRBD1,AWRAIRGQGARTEAF
TRBV28,-,ATLEQGVQETQY
TRBV27,-,ASTLGTGLNSPLH
TRBV19,-,ASSRGGIGNSPLH
TRBV6-5,-,ASSYSARRGTF
TRBV19,-,ASRLGGNYGYT
TRBV19,TRBD1,ASRDRANTGELF
TRBV4-3,TRBD1,ASSQSGQVNQPQH
TRBV5-1,TRBD2,ASSGGSGTTGEQF
TRBV3-1/TRBV3-2,-,ASSPPGTLNTEAF
TRBV5-1,-,ASSLTTAARTGELF
TRBV11-3,-,ASSLVPRGPGNTIY